This TCR beta chain was recorded in a study of HIV-infected patients and healthy controls. This CDR3 has 14 amino acids. V lost 1 base and J lost 8; bases outside the gene matches: 7. The germline CDR1 and CDR2 sequences are MNHEY and SMNVEV (reference sequence). MiXCR, run by TCRdb on the 5' RACE reads, gives a single entry per CDR3 protein. The table has about 64,000 distinct CDR3 sequences, less than 20% seen once; the top ten hold 1.4%. Sequenced sample: CD4+ T cells from blood. J is TRBJ1-2 and V is TRBV27, with TRBD1 matching over 7 bases. The TCR was taken from a human donor in good health. The CDR3 is CASSLFEGAGGYTF. CDR3 coding DNA: TGTGCCAGCAGTTTATTCGAGGGGGCGGGAGGCTACACCTTC.